The clone carrying this T cell receptor (beta chain) appeared a few times. The antigen is undetermined. V gave up 5 bases and J gave up 4 bases, with 17 bases separating them. Germline V gene lookup returns CDR1 SEHNR and CDR2 FQNEAQ (reference sequence). The CDR3 contains 15 residues. The data belong to a study of beta chain features in type 1 diabetes. Study-level results: All four CD4+ subsets of Type 1 diabetes patients contained TCRB CDR3s that were moderately but significantly shorter. Although PCR might favor shorter templates, it would do so equally in patients and controls.

Expressed TCRB transcripts were sequenced because the entire RNA isolate underwent reverse transcription. Regulatory, naive and central memory T cell samples averaged about 3.57 million reads. The assay was immunoSEQ multiplex PCR, and TCRdb's table has in-frame clones only and misses some. The sample records around 310,000 clones, roughly 14% being singletons. Cells sorted by CD45RO/CCR7/CD25/CD127/CD95/CD27 comprised CD4+ naive, central memory, regulatory and stem cell-like memory cells. The specimen was naive CD4+ T cells from blood. The chain is built from TRBV7-9 and TRBJ1-1; perhaps TRBD1 as D (5 bases). The TCR sequence derives from a woman aged 18-29 years with type 1 diabetes. CDR3 residues: CASSQSGTITTEAFF. CDR3 coding DNA: TGTGCCAGCAGCCAGAGTGGGACTATCACCACTGAAGCTTTCTTT.